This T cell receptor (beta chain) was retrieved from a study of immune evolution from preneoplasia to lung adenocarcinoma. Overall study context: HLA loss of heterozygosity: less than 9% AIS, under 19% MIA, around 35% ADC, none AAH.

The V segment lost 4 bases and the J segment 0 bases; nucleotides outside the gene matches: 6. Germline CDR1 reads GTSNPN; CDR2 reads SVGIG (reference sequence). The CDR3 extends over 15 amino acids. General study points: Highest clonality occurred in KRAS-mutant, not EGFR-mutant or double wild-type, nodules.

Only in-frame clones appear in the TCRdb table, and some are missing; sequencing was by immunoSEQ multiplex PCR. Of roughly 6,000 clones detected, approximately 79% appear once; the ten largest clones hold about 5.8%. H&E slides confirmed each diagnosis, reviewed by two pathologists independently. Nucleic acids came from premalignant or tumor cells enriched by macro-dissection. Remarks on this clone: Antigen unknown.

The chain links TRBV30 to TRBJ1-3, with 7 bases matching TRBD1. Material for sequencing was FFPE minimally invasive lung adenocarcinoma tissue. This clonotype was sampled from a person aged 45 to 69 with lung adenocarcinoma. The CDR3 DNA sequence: TGTGCCTGGACCCGACAGGGACGCTCTGGAAACACCATATATTTT. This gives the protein CAWTRQGRSGNTIYF.